Given below is one T cell receptor (beta chain) in context. Its cognate antigen is unknown. Repertoires were generated with immunoSEQ multiplex PCR, while TCRdb's copy carries only in-frame clones and drops some. The table includes nearly 55,000 clones, approximately 81% detected once. Noted time point: week 5, during vaccination. With topical imiquimod, each dose of the vaccine consisted of 300 ug of mutant IDH1 20-mer peptide. The donors' diagnosis was new WHO grade 3 or 4 astrocytoma that was IDH1-mutant and ATRX-lost. The data derive from a study of a mutant IDH1 vaccine in newly diagnosed glioma. Study-level background: Patients came in for eight vaccinations, in weeks 1, 3, 5, 7, 11, 15, 19 and 23. Patients arrived already treated with radiotherapy, temozolomide, or both, most having had both. Vaccination was launched 4-6 weeks after radiotherapy alone, or with temozolomide cycles.

Trimming took off 1 base at V and 5 bases at J, with 8 bases between the two ends. This CDR3 spans 13 amino acids. Germline V gene data show CDR1 as MNHNS and CDR2 as SASEGT. This clonotype originated in a man aged 30-40 years with glioma. The sample here was PBMCs, taken from a glioma patient whose treatment included an IDH1 peptide vaccine. The chain combines TRBV6-1 with TRBJ1-2; D unresolved. CDR3 bases: TGTGCCAGCAGTGAAGTAGGAGTTTATGGCTACACCTTC. Translated, it gives CASSEVGVYGYTF.